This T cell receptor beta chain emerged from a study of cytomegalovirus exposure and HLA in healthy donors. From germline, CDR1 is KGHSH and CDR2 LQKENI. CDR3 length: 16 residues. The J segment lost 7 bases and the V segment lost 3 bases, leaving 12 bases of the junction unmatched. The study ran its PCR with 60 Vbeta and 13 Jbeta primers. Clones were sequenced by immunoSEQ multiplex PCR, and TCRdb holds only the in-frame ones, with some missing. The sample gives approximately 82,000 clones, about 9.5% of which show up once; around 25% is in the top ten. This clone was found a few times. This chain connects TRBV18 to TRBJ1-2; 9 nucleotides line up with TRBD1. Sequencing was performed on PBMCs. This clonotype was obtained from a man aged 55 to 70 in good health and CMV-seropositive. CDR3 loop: CASSPGTGFGVSGYTF. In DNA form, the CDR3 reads TGTGCCAGCTCACCCGGGACAGGGTTTGGTGTTAGTGGCTACACCTTC. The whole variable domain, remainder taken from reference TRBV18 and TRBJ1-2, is NAGVMQNPRHLVRRRGQEARLRCSPMKGHSHVYWYRQLPEEGLKFMVYLQKENIIDESGMPKERFSAEFPKEGPSILRIQQVVRGDSAAYFCASSPGTGFGVSGYTFGSGTRLTVV.